These T cell receptor beta chains were read from a single sample in a study of radiotherapy plus CTLA-4 blockade in lung cancer. Sequencing used immunoSEQ multiplex PCR; TCRdb keeps in-frame clones, though not all of them. Of fewer than 45,000 clones listed, roughly 72% are singletons. The specimen was peripheral blood, collected from a patient treated with radiotherapy plus ipilimumab. These receptors all come from a human donor with non-small cell lung cancer who had stable disease on radiotherapy plus ipilimumab. Each CDR3 is given without its conserved first and last residue. The order of the fields is V gene, CDR3 protein.

V: TRBV19; CDR3: ASSNPRRGEQF
V: TRBV5-4; CDR3: ASSPLAGGSNGELF
V: TRBV2; CDR3: ASKTSLGDEQY
V: TRBV6-1; CDR3: ASRGRGMNTEAF
V: TRBV5-1; CDR3: ASSLEGAALDTEAF
V: TRBV10-2; CDR3: ASRKGQGVTYNEQF
V: TRBV12-5; CDR3: ASGLTRGTVNYEQY
V: TRBV5-5; CDR3: ASSLDREDGEAF
V: TRBV6-1; CDR3: ASSEEGRGQRNTIY
V: TRBV18; CDR3: ASSPQGQGDYEQY
V: TRBV7-9; CDR3: ASSLTSGGALVTDTQY
V: TRBV7-9; CDR3: ASSHTRVGGARETQY
V: TRBV18; CDR3: ASAEQGSDHGYT
V: TRBV29-1; CDR3: SVADSYLGYEQY
V: TRBV5-1; CDR3: ASSLDGDSYNEQF
V: TRBV6-6; CDR3: ASSSKGDREQY
V: TRBV12-5; CDR3: ASVPDRGDQPQH
V: TRBV6-5; CDR3: ASSYGVGDRGPGYT
V: TRBV19; CDR3: ASSLQSSYNSPLH
V: TRBV9; CDR3: ASSRIEGGGYT
V: TRBV7-6; CDR3: ASQLRDSSYEQY
V: TRBV30; CDR3: AWRVGNYNSPLH
V: TRBV29-1; CDR3: SASAGGGRSTDTQY
V: TRBV6-5; CDR3: ASSYSIAGGLGGYT
V: TRBV20-1; CDR3: SAPSDTEAF
V: TRBV29-1; CDR3: SVNSWGTGNEKLF
V: TRBV11-3; CDR3: ASSSPRTDFYEQY
V: TRBV11-3; CDR3: ASSLAPGTGTYNEQF
V: TRBV7-9; CDR3: ASSPGTGNNEKLF
V: TRBV29-1; CDR3: SVSHGQGFTDTQY
V: TRBV2; CDR3: ASRIDSPLH
V: TRBV7-2; CDR3: ASSVDSYGSYEQY
V: TRBV27; CDR3: ASRRQGVGYT
V: TRBV6-1; CDR3: ASSVLNRYGYT
V: TRBV5-8; CDR3: ASSLAPSTDTQY
V: TRBV6-4; CDR3: ASSPYRGEVGANVLT
V: TRBV4-2; CDR3: ASSQSATLAKNIQY
V: TRBV30; CDR3: AWSVLRGQSEAF
V: TRBV6-5; CDR3: ASSYSPPGGNQPQH
V: TRBV7-3; CDR3: ASSQQGWDKNSPLH
V: TRBV5-1; CDR3: ASSALSTDTQY
V: TRBV19; CDR3: ASSLEFGPQH
V: TRBV18; CDR3: ASSRGGDTDTQY
V: TRBV27; CDR3: ASSGGLSPLH
V: TRBV5-1; CDR3: ASSLAIGQNTEAF
V: TRBV27; CDR3: AISEGQDGYT
V: TRBV2; CDR3: ASSEIVSTFSSYEQY
V: TRBV2; CDR3: ASNLAGGTDTQY